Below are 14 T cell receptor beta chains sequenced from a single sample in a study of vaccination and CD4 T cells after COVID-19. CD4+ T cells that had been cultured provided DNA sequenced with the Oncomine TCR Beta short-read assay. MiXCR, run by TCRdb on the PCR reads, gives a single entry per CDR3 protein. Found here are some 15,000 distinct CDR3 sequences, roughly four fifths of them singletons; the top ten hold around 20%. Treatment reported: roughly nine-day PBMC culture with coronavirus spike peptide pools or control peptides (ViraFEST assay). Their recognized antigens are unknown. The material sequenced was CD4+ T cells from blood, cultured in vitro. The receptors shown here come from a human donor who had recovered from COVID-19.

DNA for the CDR3: TGTGCCAGCAACTCTCCGGGACAGGGTATCTATGAGCAGTTCTTC. Encoded protein: CASNSPGQGIYEQFF. The rearrangement joins TRBV6-1 to TRBJ2-1; 9 positions agree with TRBD1. V shed 7 bases, J shed 8 bases, and the junction held 12 bases outside the gene matches. This CDR3 is 15 amino acids long. Germline V gene sequence: CDR1 MNHNS, CDR2 SASEGT.

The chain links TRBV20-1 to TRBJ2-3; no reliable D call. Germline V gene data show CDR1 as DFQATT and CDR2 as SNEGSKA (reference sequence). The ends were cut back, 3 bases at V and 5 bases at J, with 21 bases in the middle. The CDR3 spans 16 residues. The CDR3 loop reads CSARQTTPVPLDTQYF. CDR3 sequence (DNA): TGCAGTGCTAGGCAGACCACCCCTGTACCCCTAGATACGCAGTATTTT.

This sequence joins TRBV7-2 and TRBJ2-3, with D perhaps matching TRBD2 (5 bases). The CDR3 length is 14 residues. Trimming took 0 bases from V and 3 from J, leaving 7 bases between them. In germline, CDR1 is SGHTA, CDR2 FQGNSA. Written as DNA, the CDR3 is TGTGCCAGCAGCTTAGCGCAGCGGACAGATACGCAGTATTTT. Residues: CASSLAQRTDTQYF.

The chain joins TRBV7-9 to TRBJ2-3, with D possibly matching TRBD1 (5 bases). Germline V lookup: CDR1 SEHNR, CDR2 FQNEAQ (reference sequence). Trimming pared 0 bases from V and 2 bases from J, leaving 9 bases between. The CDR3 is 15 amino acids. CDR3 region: CASSLALGDTDTQYF. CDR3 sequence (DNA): TGTGCCAGCAGCTTAGCGCTAGGGGACACAGATACGCAGTATTTT. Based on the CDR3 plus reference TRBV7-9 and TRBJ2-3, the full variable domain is DTGVSQNPRHKITKRGQNVTFRCDPISEHNRLYWYRQTLGQGPEFLTYFQNEAQLEKSRLLSDRFSAERPKGSFSTLEIQRTEQGDSAMYLCASSLALGDTDTQYFGPGTRLTVL.

The CDR3: CASSSGTTYEQYF. CDR3 nucleotides: TGTGCCAGCAGCTCCGGGACCACCTACGAGCAGTACTTC. This chain joins TRBV7-9 and TRBJ2-7; the D gene could be TRBD1 or TRBD2 (5 bases each). CDR3 length: 13 amino acids. Trimming shortened V by 4 bases and J by 2 bases, and 9 bases separated the two germline ends. Germline assignment: CDR1 SEHNR and CDR2 FQNEAQ (reference sequence). The entire variable domain, with the rest obtained from reference TRBV7-9 and TRBJ2-7, is as follows: DTGVSQNPRHKITKRGQNVTFRCDPISEHNRLYWYRQTLGQGPEFLTYFQNEAQLEKSRLLSDRFSAERPKGSFSTLEIQRTEQGDSAMYLCASSSGTTYEQYFGPGTRLTVT.

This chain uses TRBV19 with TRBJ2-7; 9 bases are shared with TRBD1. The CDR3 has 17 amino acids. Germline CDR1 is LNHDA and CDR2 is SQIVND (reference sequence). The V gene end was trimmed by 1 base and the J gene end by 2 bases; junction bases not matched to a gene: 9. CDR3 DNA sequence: TGTGCCAGTAGTATAGCACCTCCGGGACAGGGTCCCTACGAGCAGTACTTC. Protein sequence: CASSIAPPGQGPYEQYF.

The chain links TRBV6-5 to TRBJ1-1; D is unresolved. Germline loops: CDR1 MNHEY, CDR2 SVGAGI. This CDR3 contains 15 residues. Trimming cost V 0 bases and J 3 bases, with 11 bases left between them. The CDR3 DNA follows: TGTGCCAGCAGTTACTCGAGCACAGTAGACACTGAAGCTTTCTTT. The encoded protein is CASSYSSTVDTEAFF.

The CDR3 sequence: CASSPGGAGEKLFF. Written as DNA, the CDR3 is TGTGCCAGCAGCCCGGGGGGGGCTGGTGAAAAACTGTTTTTT. This rearrangement joins TRBV6-1 to TRBJ1-4; D possibly corresponds to TRBD1 (6 bases). V lost 6 bases and J lost 7, with 15 bases in between. Per the germline V gene, CDR1 is MNHNS and CDR2 is SASEGT. The CDR3 spans 14 residues.

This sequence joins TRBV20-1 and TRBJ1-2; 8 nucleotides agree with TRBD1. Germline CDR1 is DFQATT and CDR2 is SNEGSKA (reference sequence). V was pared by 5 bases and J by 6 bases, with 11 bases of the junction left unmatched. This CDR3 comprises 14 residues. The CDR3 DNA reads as TGCAGTGCTGCACACCTCGGACAGGGCCATGGCTACACCTTC. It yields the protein CSAAHLGQGHGYTF.

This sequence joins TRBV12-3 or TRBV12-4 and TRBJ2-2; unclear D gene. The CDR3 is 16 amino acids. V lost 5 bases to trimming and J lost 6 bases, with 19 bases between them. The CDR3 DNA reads TGTGCCAGCAGTGCCCCGACTCCGCCGGGCGCCGGGGAGCTGTTTTTT. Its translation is CASSAPTPPGAGELFF.

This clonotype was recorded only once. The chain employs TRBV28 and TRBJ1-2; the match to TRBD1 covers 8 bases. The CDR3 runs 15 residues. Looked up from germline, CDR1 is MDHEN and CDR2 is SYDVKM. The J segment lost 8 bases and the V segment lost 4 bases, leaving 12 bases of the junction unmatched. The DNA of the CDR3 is TGTGCCAGCAGTTCCCCCGGGACAGGTACGACCGGCTACACCTTC. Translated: CASSSPGTGTTGYTF.

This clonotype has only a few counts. CDR3 in amino acids: CASRGGGAGDTEAFF. The CDR3 DNA reads TGTGCCAGCCGCGGCGGCGGGGCTGGGGACACTGAAGCTTTCTTT. The chain couples TRBV6-1 to TRBJ1-1; D is possibly TRBD1 (5 bases). This CDR3 comprises 15 residues. CDR1 and CDR2 (germline): MNHNS, SASEGT. V lost 8 bases and J lost 3, with 19 bases in between.

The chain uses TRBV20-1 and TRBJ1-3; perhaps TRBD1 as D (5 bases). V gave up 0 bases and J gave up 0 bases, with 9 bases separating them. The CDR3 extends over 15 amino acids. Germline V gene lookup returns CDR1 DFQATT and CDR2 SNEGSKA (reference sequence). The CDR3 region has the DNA TGCAGTGCTAGAGAGGGGACTAACTCTGGAAACACCATATATTTT. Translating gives CSAREGTNSGNTIYF.

The chain's CDR3 is CASSYLFSQFF. The CDR3 DNA reads TGTGCCAGCAGTTACTTGTTTTCGCAGTTCTTC. The chain couples TRBV6-2 or TRBV6-3 to TRBJ2-1, with D unclear. Germline V lookup: CDR1 MNHEY, CDR2 SVGEGT. This CDR3 contains 11 residues. Between the trimmed V and J ends, which lost 1 base and 12 bases, there was a span of 7 bases.